A selection of T cell receptor beta chains follows, all from one sample in a study of vaccination and CD4 T cells after COVID-19. TCRdb analysed the PCR reads with MiXCR anew, one entry per CDR3 protein. The sample has under 20,000 distinct CDR3 sequences; approximately 40% are singletons. Their antigen targets remain unknown. Sequencing was performed on cultured CD4+ T cells from blood. These receptors all come from a human donor with COVID-19. Both conserved end residues are part of each CDR3. A D gene is named only where the DNA matches it firmly. The size of a clone is reported for some rows only, either as once, few or many, or as a class for expanded clones.

cdr3_aa	cdr3_nt	clone_size	v_call	d_call	j_call
CASSEGHIYEQYF	TGTGCCAGCAGTGAGGGACACATCTACGAGCAGTACTTC	NA	TRBV2	NA	TRBJ2-7
CATSKGRGTDTQYF	TGTGCCACCAGCAAGGGCAGGGGCACAGATACGCAGTATTTT	few	TRBV15	NA	TRBJ2-3
CASTTSGGTQYF	TGTGCCAGCACCACTAGCGGGGGGACCCAGTACTTC	few	TRBV6-1	TRBD2	TRBJ2-5
CASSSDRGADTQYF	TGTGCCAGCAGTTCGGACAGGGGCGCAGATACGCAGTATTTT	few	TRBV6-5	TRBD1	TRBJ2-3
CASSPRFSGNTIYF	TGTGCCAGCAGCCCACGTTTCTCTGGAAACACCATATATTTT	few	TRBV11-2	NA	TRBJ1-3
CASSIDEGRVTDTQYF	TGTGCCAGTAGTATAGATGAGGGCAGGGTCACAGATACGCAGTATTTT	large	TRBV19	NA	TRBJ2-3
CASSTLDRGGNTIYF	TGTGCCAGCAGCACTCTGGACAGGGGAGGAAACACCATATATTTT	NA	TRBV7-2	TRBD1	TRBJ1-3
CASSSTPQGGNTIYF	TGTGCCAGCAGCTCTACTCCTCAAGGAGGAAACACCATATATTTT	NA	TRBV5-6	NA	TRBJ1-3
CASSSVAWAGGPRGQPQHF	TGTGCCAGCAGCTCTGTGGCCTGGGCAGGGGGCCCTCGGGGTCAGCCCCAGCATTTT	few	TRBV7-9	TRBD1	TRBJ1-5
CSVSLGGNTEAFF	TGCAGCGTCTCTCTGGGGGGTAACACTGAAGCTTTCTTT	few	TRBV29-1	NA	TRBJ1-1
CASSTLAGSYEQYF	TGTGCCAGTAGTACCTTGGCGGGGTCCTACGAGCAGTACTTC	few	TRBV19	NA	TRBJ2-7
CASSSGNNQPQHF	TGTGCCAGCAGCTCCGGGAACAATCAGCCCCAGCATTTT	few	TRBV11-3	NA	TRBJ1-5
CASSGAEGTFDGYTF	TGTGCCAGCAGTGGGGCGGAGGGGACGTTCGATGGCTACACCTTC	NA	TRBV12-3/TRBV12-4	NA	TRBJ1-2
CASSIVQGKPCGYTF	TGTGCCAGTAGTATAGTCCAGGGTAAACCTTGCGGCTACACCTTC	NA	TRBV19	NA	TRBJ1-2
CSARATGANQPQHF	TGCAGTGCTAGGGCGACAGGTGCCAATCAGCCCCAGCATTTT	few	TRBV20-1	NA	TRBJ1-5
CAISESSGPAYGYTF	TGTGCCATCAGTGAGTCATCCGGGCCGGCCTATGGCTACACCTTC	few	TRBV10-3	NA	TRBJ1-2
CASSFGSGIRDGYTF	TGTGCCAGCAGCTTCGGTAGCGGGATTCGGGATGGCTACACCTTC	NA	TRBV5-4	NA	TRBJ1-2
CASSLERKNYGYTF	TGTGCCAGCAGCTTAGAGAGGAAAAACTATGGCTACACCTTC	NA	TRBV7-2	NA	TRBJ1-2
CASSLSGTGTKNTEAFF	TGTGCCAGCAGCTTATCCGGGACAGGGACGAAGAACACTGAAGCTTTCTTT	NA	TRBV11-2	TRBD1	TRBJ1-1
CASSLSQGYSPLHF	TGTGCCAGCAGTTTAAGTCAGGGTTACTCACCCCTCCACTTT	medium-sized	TRBV12-3/TRBV12-4	NA	TRBJ1-6
CASSVGRDNSPLHF	TGTGCCAGCAGTGTCGGCAGGGACAATTCACCCCTCCACTTT	few	TRBV2	NA	TRBJ1-6
CASSTNDRLLGEQYF	TGTGCCAGCAGTACCAACGACAGACTCTTAGGGGAGCAGTACTTC	NA	TRBV2	NA	TRBJ2-7
CSAPSEGWYGYTF	TGCAGTGCTCCCTCGGAGGGGTGGTATGGCTACACCTTC	NA	TRBV20-1	NA	TRBJ1-2
CATSPGGPGSTDTQYF	TGTGCCACCAGCCCCGGGGGACCCGGGTCCACAGATACGCAGTATTTT	NA	TRBV24-1	NA	TRBJ2-3
CAWSVQDNQPQHF	TGTGCCTGGAGTGTACAGGACAATCAGCCCCAGCATTTT	NA	TRBV30	NA	TRBJ1-5
CASSRSGLGANYGYTF	TGTGCCAGCAGTCGGTCGGGGCTTGGAGCTAACTATGGCTACACCTTC	NA	TRBV28	NA	TRBJ1-2
CASSKPGQGYEQYF	TGTGCCAGCAGTAAACCGGGCCAAGGTTACGAGCAGTACTTC	once	TRBV27	NA	TRBJ2-7